Included here is one T cell receptor (beta chain) sequence, with context. Its antigen has not been determined. The sample holds no much larger clone one base away, and base qualities are not on file. This specimen belongs to a study of CD4 T cells in relation to SARS-CoV-2 and coronaviruses listed by TCRdb under 2021. Regarding the study in general: HLA restriction was mapped for shared crossreactive spike epitopes using patient-derived lymphoblastoid cell lines. Memory CD4+ T cell crossreactivity between SARS-CoV-2 and common cold coronavirus spike proteins was assessed at the TCR clonotype level in the study. The Adaptive Biotechnologies TCR-sequencing kit was used to sequence samples from a few pre-COVID donors and the naive versus memory experiments, whereas other data were Illumina-based. A different TCR-beta assay, based on Illumina, was used to sequence expansion assays from other donors in the study. Results the study describes overall, beyond this receptor: Sequencing naive versus memory cells indicated that the assay picks up memory recall responses, not primary responses primed during culture. Around two thirds of donors had memory CD4+ clonotypes that crossrecognized SARS-CoV-2 and at least one common cold coronavirus spike. Compared with monoreactive clones, crossreactive clones had significantly weaker SARS-CoV-2-driven expansion, a result consistent with antigenic imprinting. Small numbers of patients and of tested TCRs limited the study. Because no donor provided both pre-pandemic and post-infection samples, tracing the source of pre-existing responses was limited. Crossreactivity analysis centred on spike protein, so crossreactivity against other viral proteins was not assessed.

CD4+ T cells from unexposed donors were collected before the COVID-19 pandemic (2011-2018). To separate naive from memory CD4+ T cells, cryopreserved PBMCs first underwent CD4 enrichment and then EasySep naive CD4+ T cell enrichment. Leukapheresis product for the unexposed donors was purchased commercially. Ficoll-Paque PLUS gradient centrifugation was used to isolate PBMCs from leukapheresis product or whole blood. The PBMCs went either fresh into the expansion assay or into cryopreservation at -140 degrees C. The QIAamp Micro DNA Kit was used to extract genomic DNA from the CD4+ T cells. DNA from uncultured naive and memory CD4+ T cells underwent immunoSEQ TCR-beta sequencing at deep resolution. The authors processed their data as follows. During preprocessing, nonproductive sequences were removed, as were CDR3s that did not start with C, did not end with F or W, or were shorter than 7 amino acids. Cultured and uncultured naive and memory CD4+ repertoires were searched for previously identified spike- and CEF-reactive CDR3s. CDR3 homology was quantified as pairwise Levenshtein distance, calculated with the stringdist R package after three terminal residues were trimmed from each end. TCRdb retrieved this table from immuneACCESS and kept in-frame rearrangements only. Not all clones are present; in checked studies, unresolved V genes account for under half, and no reason is known for the remainder. V and J calls and clone size are copied from that table; D and trimming were computed from the DNA. A total of around 56,000 clones appear in this sample, 80% to 90% of them only once. The ten largest make up about 1.3% of the sample.

The CDR3 runs 12 amino acids, cysteine and phenylalanine included. The entry retains the CDR3 DNA only, 36 bases that are in frame from base 1. CDR1 KGHDR and CDR2 SFDVKD are derived from the germline V gene. The germline ends are 12 bases apart after V is trimmed by 10 bases and J by 3 bases. The clonotype originates from a human donor in good health. The chain links TRBV24-1 with TRBJ2-7; the D gene is perhaps TRBD1, on 6 matching bases. Sequencing was performed on memory CD4+ T cells from PBMCs. In light of the paper, this sample's cell subset or site label describes: memory (non-naive) CD4+ T cells. The CDR3 region: CATDRPVYEQYF. The base sequence is TGTGCCACTGACAGGCCGGTCTACGAGCAGTACTTC.